A single sample is the source of the 24 T cell receptor beta chains below, sequenced in a study of T cell responses to AZD1222 COVID-19 vaccine. Clones were sequenced by immunoSEQ multiplex PCR, and TCRdb holds only the in-frame ones, with some missing. The repertoire has 90,000 to 120,000 clones, about 89% of them found once; the top ten carry approximately 7%. This sample comprised peripheral blood, obtained on day 0 of AZD1222 vaccination. All receptors derive from an adult in good health.

The chain is built from TRBV5-1 and TRBJ2-5; 15 positions agree with TRBD2. Germline CDR1 is SGHRS and CDR2 is YFSETQ. The ends lost 4 bases at V and 4 bases at J; junction bases unmatched: 8. The CDR3 spans 17 residues. The CDR3 nucleotides read TGCGCCAGCAGCCCCGGACTAGCGGGAGGGCGGGGAGAGACCCAGTACTTC. Amino acids: CASSPGLAGGRGETQYF.

V usage is TRBV12-3 or TRBV12-4 and J usage is TRBJ1-1; D is uncertain. The ends were cut back, 6 bases at V and 7 bases at J, with 9 bases in the middle. This CDR3 spans 11 amino acids. The CDR3 bases are TGTGCCAGCAGCGTGGGAGTTGAAGCTTTCTTT. This gives the protein CASSVGVEAFF.

The rearrangement links TRBV2 to TRBJ2-7; TRBD1 matches at 7 bases. V trimming: 8 bases; J trimming: 0 bases; junction bases outside the gene matches: 10. Germline V CDR1 and CDR2: SNHLY, FYNNEI. CDR3 size: 15 residues. The CDR3 DNA follows: TGTGCCAGCCGCTCTGGGACAGCAAACTCCTACGAGCAGTACTTC. It translates to CASRSGTANSYEQYF.

V is TRBV4-3 and J is TRBJ2-7, with TRBD1 matching over 7 bases. The CDR3 consists of 15 residues. Germline CDR1 and CDR2: LGHNA and YSLEER. The V segment lost 0 bases and the J segment 2 bases; nucleotides outside the gene matches: 4. In DNA, the CDR3 is TGCGCCAGCAGCCAAGATACAGGGGTAGCCTACGAGCAGTACTTC. This encodes CASSQDTGVAYEQYF.

This clone was counted between two and nine times. This chain connects TRBV20-1 to TRBJ2-7; D unclear. The V and J ends lost 6 bases and 4 bases respectively, with 7 bases between them. The CDR3 sequence is 10 residues long. Germline V CDR1 and CDR2: DFQATT, SNEGSKA (reference sequence). The CDR3 is CSAPDYEQYF. DNA for the CDR3: TGCAGTGCCCCAGATTACGAGCAGTACTTC.

This clone has just a few counts. This chain connects TRBV21-1 to TRBJ2-4; TRBD2 is the table's D call and was not checked against the DNA. TRBV21-1 is deemed a pseudogene. The CDR3 is 16 amino acids. The chain's CDR3 is CASRLNKRVVKNIQYF. CDR3 in DNA: TGTGCCAGCAGACTTAATAAGAGGGTAGTCAAAAACATTCAGTACTTC.

The genes are TRBV5-1 and TRBJ1-2; D uncertain. This CDR3 is 14 amino acids long. Trimming stripped 3 bases from V and 0 bases from J, with 9 bases between. Germline assignment: CDR1 SGHRS and CDR2 YFSETQ. This chain's CDR3 is CASSSSLANYGYTF. Written as DNA, the CDR3 is TGCGCCAGCAGCTCCAGTCTAGCTAACTATGGCTACACCTTC. The full variable domain, in which reference TRBV5-1 and TRBJ1-2 provide the parts outside the CDR3, is KAGVTQTPRYLIKTRGQQVTLSCSPISGHRSVSWYQQTPGQGLQFLFEYFSETQRNKGNFPGRFSGRQFSNSRSEMNVSTLELGDSALYLCASSSSLANYGYTFGSGTRLTVV.

V gene TRBV28 combines with J gene TRBJ2-3; weak D call: TRBD1 (5 bases). V lost 5 bases, J lost 5 bases, and 8 bases lay in between. CDR1 is MDHEN, CDR2 SYDVKM, per germline. The CDR3 is 12 amino acids. CDR3 in amino acids: CASSPREDTQYF. The CDR3 DNA is TGTGCCAGCAGTCCCAGGGAAGATACGCAGTATTTT.

This chain uses TRBV13 with TRBJ1-4; TRBD1 agrees at 8 bases. Germline values: CDR1 PRHDT, CDR2 FYEKMQ (reference sequence). CDR3 length: 18 amino acids. V was pared by 4 bases and J by 2 bases, with 12 bases of the junction left unmatched. The CDR3 is CASSSKDREVATNEKLFF. The DNA of the CDR3 is TGTGCCAGCAGCTCGAAGGACAGGGAGGTGGCGACTAATGAAAAACTGTTTTTT.

This clone was observed a single time. V usage is TRBV5-1 and J usage is TRBJ2-1; D is perhaps TRBD2 (5 bases). This CDR3 contains 16 residues. V was shortened by 1 base and J by 6 bases, with 17 bases between the two germline ends. Germline lookup yields CDR1 SGHRS and CDR2 YFSETQ. CDR3 region: CASSLSLSGWGNEQFF. CDR3 sequence (DNA): TGCGCCAGCAGCTTGAGTTTGAGCGGCTGGGGCAATGAGCAGTTCTTC.

The chain links TRBV10-3 to TRBJ2-5, with D possibly called TRBD1 or TRBD2 (5 bases each). The CDR3 is 14 amino acids. CDR1 and CDR2 from the germline V gene are ENHRY and SYGVKD. Trimming stripped 8 bases from V and 5 bases from J, with 18 bases between. The DNA of the CDR3 is TGTGCCATCCAGGGAACAGGTTGGGGGGAGACCCAGTACTTC. Protein product: CAIQGTGWGETQYF.

The rearrangement uses TRBV7-8 and TRBJ2-7; D call uncertain. Germline loops: CDR1 SGHVS, CDR2 FQNEAQ. V lost 3 bases and J 4 bases, leaving 10 bases between the germline ends. This CDR3 contains 13 residues. In DNA form, the CDR3 reads TGTGCCAGCAGCTTCCTCTTCTTTTACGAGCAGTACTTC. It specifies CASSFLFFYEQYF. Filled out from reference TRBV7-8 and TRBJ2-7, the complete variable domain reads GAGVSQSPRYKVAKRGQDVALRCDPISGHVSLFWYQQALGQGPEFLTYFQNEAQLDKSGLPSDRFFAERPEGSVSTLKIQRTQQEDSAVYLCASSFLFFYEQYFGPGTRLTVT.

The rearrangement links TRBV30 to TRBJ2-7, with TRBD1 matching over 7 bases. The germline V gene has CDR1 GTSNPN and CDR2 SVGIG (reference sequence). Trimming cost V 1 base and J 6 bases; bases outside gene matches: 6. CDR3 length: 13 residues. CDR3 sequence: CAWSEGQAREQYF. CDR3 DNA sequence: TGTGCCTGGAGTGAAGGACAGGCTCGCGAGCAGTACTTC.

The chain recombines TRBV4-3 with TRBJ2-1; D is undetermined. CDR3 length: 15 residues. The germline gives CDR1 LGHNA, CDR2 YSLEER. V was shortened by 0 bases and J by 4 bases, with 10 bases between the two germline ends. CDR3 sequence (DNA): TGCGCCAGCAGCCAAGATTCTACCAAATACAATGAGCAGTTCTTC. Translating it yields CASSQDSTKYNEQFF.

The chain is built from TRBV3-1 (or the pseudogene TRBV3-2) and TRBJ2-7; D possibly corresponds to TRBD2 (6 bases). CDR3 length: 18 residues. The germline gives CDR1 LGHDT, CDR2 YNNKEL (reference sequence). With 0 bases removed from V and 3 bases from J, the gap between germline ends came to 21 bases. The DNA of the CDR3 is TGTGCCAGCAGCCAAGAGCCCCCGGGGTTAGCGGACCTCTACGAGCAGTACTTC. This codes for CASSQEPPGLADLYEQYF.

In DNA, the CDR3 is TGTGCCAGCAGCTTATTACAGGGAGAATCACCCCTCCACTTT. Translation gives CASSLLQGESPLHF. This chain joins TRBV5-6 and TRBJ1-6; perhaps TRBD1 as D (6 bases). Between the trimmed V and J ends, which lost 2 bases and 10 bases, there was a span of 13 bases. This CDR3 has 14 residues. The germline gives CDR1 SGHDT, CDR2 YYEEEE.

The chain uses TRBV7-3 and TRBJ2-3; D is possibly TRBD2 (5 bases). The CDR3 covers 13 residues. V was clipped by 5 bases and J by 6 bases, with 12 bases between them. The germline CDR1 and CDR2 sequences are SGHTA and FQGTGA. The CDR3 sequence is CASSHGLEDTQYF. The CDR3 bases are TGTGCCAGCAGCCATGGACTGGAGGATACGCAGTATTTT.

The V call is TRBV28, the J call TRBJ1-3; D is ambiguous. Germline CDR1 and CDR2: MDHEN and SYDVKM. The V end lost 4 bases, the J end lost 1 base, and 8 bases lay between the germline ends. The CDR3 totals 14 residues. The CDR3 here is CASSSRYSGNTIYF. CDR3 DNA sequence: TGTGCCAGCAGTTCACGCTATTCTGGAAACACCATATATTTT.

The chain links TRBV9 to TRBJ2-7; TRBD2 agrees at 8 bases. The CDR3 is made up of 15 amino acids. Germline lookup yields CDR1 SGDLS and CDR2 YYNGEE. V shed 2 bases and J 12 bases; nucleotides not matched to a gene: 16. The CDR3 sequence: CASSVTGTRREATYF. As DNA, the CDR3 is TGTGCCAGCAGCGTCACCGGGACTAGACGAGAGGCTACGTACTTC.

The CDR3 here is CASSGGQGQEAFF. The CDR3 DNA reads TGTGCCAGCAGTGGGGGACAGGGCCAGGAAGCTTTCTTT. The chain has TRBV25-1 and TRBJ1-1; 9 nucleotides line up with TRBD1. V lost 4 bases and J lost 8; bases outside the gene matches: 5. Germline V gene sequence: CDR1 MGHDK, CDR2 SYGVNS. The CDR3 is 13 amino acids.

The J gene is TRBJ2-5, the V gene TRBV7-3; 9 bases align to TRBD1. This CDR3 has 14 amino acids. Germline V gene sequence: CDR1 SGHTA, CDR2 FQGTGA. V was clipped by 0 bases and J by 5 bases; unmatched bases: 1. The CDR3 DNA follows: TGTGCCAGCAGCTTAACAGGGACAGGGGAGACCCAGTACTTC. It translates to CASSLTGTGETQYF.

V usage is TRBV5-1 and J usage is TRBJ2-5; D perhaps matches TRBD1 (6 bases). CDR3 length: 17 residues. V lost 0 bases to trimming and J lost 5 bases, with 20 bases between them. Germline V gene data show CDR1 as SGHRS and CDR2 as YFSETQ. The CDR3 region is CASSLGPASRGTETQYF. The CDR3, as DNA: TGCGCCAGCAGCTTGGGACCGGCGAGCAGGGGCACGGAGACCCAGTACTTC.

This chain links TRBV7-2 with TRBJ1-4, with D possibly TRBD1 on 6 matching bases. The CDR3 extends over 15 amino acids. Trimming cost V 3 bases and J 6 bases, with 14 bases left between them. Germline CDR1 reads SGHTA; CDR2 reads FQGNSA. The CDR3 here is CASSFQGSWDEKLFF. The CDR3 DNA reads as TGTGCCAGCAGCTTCCAGGGGTCTTGGGATGAAAAACTGTTTTTT.

The chain combines TRBV7-6 with TRBJ1-1; the D gene is possibly TRBD1 (6 bases). V was cut by 2 bases and J by 0 bases, with 25 bases left in between. Germline V gene data show CDR1 as SGHVS and CDR2 as FNYEAQ. There are 20 residues in the CDR3. CDR3 DNA sequence: TGTGCCAGCAGCTTATCGGGGGGCCGAGGAGTCGAGCGCATGAACACTGAAGCTTTCTTT. This gives the protein CASSLSGGRGVERMNTEAFF.